This section outlines one T cell receptor (beta chain) sequence together with its context. The sample is drawn from a study of T-cell reconstitution after alpha-beta-depleted transplantation in children. The CDR3 loop spans 15 amino acids. CDR1 DFQATT and CDR2 SNEGSKA come from the germline V gene (reference sequence). The V segment lost 3 bases and the J segment 7 bases; nucleotides outside the gene matches: 8. It was with unique molecular identifiers that the TCRbeta library was prepared. Using its own MiXCR run on the PCR reads, TCRdb lists one record per CDR3 protein. The sample yields about 580,000 distinct CDR3 sequences, approximately 30% seen once.

This chain joins TRBV20-1 and TRBJ2-1, with TRBD2 matching over 11 bases. This TCR came from a boy in the first two years of life with Wiskott-Aldrich syndrome, due to receive a stem cell transplant. The sequences come from PBMCs, collected before TCRalphabeta/CD19-depleted stem cell transplant. The CDR3 sequence is CSASDSGRAVNEQFF. DNA for the CDR3: TGCAGTGCTAGTGATAGCGGGAGGGCCGTAAATGAGCAGTTCTTC.